This paragraph reports one T cell receptor (beta chain). The sample belongs to a study of blood T cell repertoires in COVID-19. CDR1 and CDR2 from the germline V gene are LNHNV and YYDKDF (reference sequence). V was cut by 6 bases and J by 6 bases, with 11 bases left in between. There are 13 residues in the CDR3. The table came from immunoSEQ multiplex PCR; TCRdb's copy has only in-frame clones and leaves some out. Here the sample spans some 200,000 clones, roughly 80% being singletons. Source material: peripheral blood. The origin of this receptor is an elderly woman with active or convalescent COVID-19. The chain combines TRBV15 with TRBJ2-2, with D perhaps TRBD1 (6 bases). The CDR3 DNA follows: TGTGCCACCAGGTTAGGGACACCCGGGGAGCTGTTTTTT. The encoded protein is CATRLGTPGELFF.